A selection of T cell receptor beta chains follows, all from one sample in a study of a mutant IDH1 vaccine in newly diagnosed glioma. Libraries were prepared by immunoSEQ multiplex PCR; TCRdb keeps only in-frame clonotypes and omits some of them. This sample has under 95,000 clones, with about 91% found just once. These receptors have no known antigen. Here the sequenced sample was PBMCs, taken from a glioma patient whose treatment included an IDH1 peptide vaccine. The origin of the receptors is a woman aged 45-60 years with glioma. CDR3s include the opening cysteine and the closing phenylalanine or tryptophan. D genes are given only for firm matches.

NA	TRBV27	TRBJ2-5	CASSFTALREQYF	TGTGCCAGCAGTTTTACGGCCCTTCGGGAGCAGTACTTC
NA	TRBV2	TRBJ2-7	CASSANGPPEQYF	TGTGCCAGCAGTGCGAACGGACCGCCCGAGCAGTACTTC
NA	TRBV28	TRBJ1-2	CASSGGAFLNYGYTF	TGTGCCAGCAGTGGGGGGGCATTCCTTAACTATGGCTACACCTTC
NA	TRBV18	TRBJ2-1	CASSPLAHNEQFF	TGTGCCAGCTCACCTCTAGCGCACAATGAGCAGTTCTTC
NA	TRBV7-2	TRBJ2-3	CASSLERASGTQYF	TGTGCCAGCAGCTTAGAACGGGCTAGTGGTACGCAGTATTTT
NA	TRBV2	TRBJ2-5	CASNQRVQETQYF	TGTGCCAGCAACCAGCGCGTGCAAGAGACCCAGTACTTC
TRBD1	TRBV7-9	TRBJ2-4	CASSLNRGNIQYF	TGTGCCAGCAGCTTAAACAGGGGAAACATTCAGTACTTC
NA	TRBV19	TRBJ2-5	CASRARGEGQETQYF	TGTGCCAGTAGGGCCAGGGGCGAGGGCCAAGAGACCCAGTACTTC
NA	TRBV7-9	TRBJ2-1	CASSPPGFGNEQFF	TGTGCCAGCAGTCCTCCAGGTTTCGGAAATGAGCAGTTCTTC
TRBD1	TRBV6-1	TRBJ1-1	CASSGDRANTEAFF	TGTGCCAGCAGTGGTGACAGGGCGAACACTGAAGCTTTCTTT
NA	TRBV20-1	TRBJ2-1	CSADGQAEQFF	TGCAGTGCCGACGGACAAGCTGAGCAGTTCTTC
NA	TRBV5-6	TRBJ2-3	CASSLNTDTQYF	TGTGCCAGCAGCTTGAACACAGATACGCAGTATTTT
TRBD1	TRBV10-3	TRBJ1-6	CAIGGQYNSPLHF	TGTGCCATCGGGGGACAGTATAATTCACCCCTCCACTTT
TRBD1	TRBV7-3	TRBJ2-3	CASSPTGGSADTQYF	TGTGCCAGCAGCCCCACAGGGGGGAGCGCAGATACGCAGTATTTT
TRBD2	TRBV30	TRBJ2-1	CAWSRGGRVLNEQFF	TGTGCCTGGAGTAGGGGCGGGAGGGTTTTGAATGAGCAGTTCTTC
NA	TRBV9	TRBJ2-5	CASSVGPVAKETQYF	TGTGCCAGCAGCGTAGGCCCGGTCGCTAAGGAGACCCAGTACTTC